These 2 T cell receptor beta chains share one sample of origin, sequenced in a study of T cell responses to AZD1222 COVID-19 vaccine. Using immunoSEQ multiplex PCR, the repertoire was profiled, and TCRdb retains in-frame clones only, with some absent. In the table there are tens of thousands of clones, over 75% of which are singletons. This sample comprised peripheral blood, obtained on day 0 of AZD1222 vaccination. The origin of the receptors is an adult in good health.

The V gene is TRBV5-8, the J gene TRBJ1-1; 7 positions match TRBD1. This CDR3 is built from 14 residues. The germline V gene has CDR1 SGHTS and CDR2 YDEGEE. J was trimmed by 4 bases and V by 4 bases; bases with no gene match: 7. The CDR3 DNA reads TGTGCCAGCAGCCTTAGGACAGGCGGCACTGAAGCTTTCTTT. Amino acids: CASSLRTGGTEAFF.

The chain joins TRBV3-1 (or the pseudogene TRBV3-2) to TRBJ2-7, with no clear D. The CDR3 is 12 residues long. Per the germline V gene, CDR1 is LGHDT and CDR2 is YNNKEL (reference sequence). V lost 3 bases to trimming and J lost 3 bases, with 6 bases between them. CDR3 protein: CASSHEFYEQYF. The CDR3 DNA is TGTGCCAGCAGCCACGAATTCTACGAGCAGTACTTC.